This is a list of T cell receptor delta chains from one sample in a study of gamma-delta chains in newborns, infants, children. TCRdb called clones anew from the reads with CATT. The repertoire consists of some 4,000 delta-chain clones, with less than 7% occurring once and the leading ten covering less than 20%. Sample: blood. The source is a child who was a newborn, infant or young child, either healthy, febrile or measles-vaccinated (not recorded which). CDR3s include the opening cysteine and the closing phenylalanine or tryptophan. The D gene is left open where the match is weak. Rows may omit the clone size; those that give it use once, few, many or a size class.

TRDV2,TRDJ1,TRDD3,.,TGTGCCTGTACTGGGGGATACGCGCCGAAGCGTAAACTCATCTTT,CACTGGYAPKRKLIF
TRDV2,TRDJ2,TRDD3,large,TGTGCCTGTGACGTACTGGGGGATTTGACAGCACAACTCTTCTTT,CACDVLGDLTAQLFF
TRDV3,TRDJ3,.,few,TGTGCCTTCAATCCTATAACCCGGGGATCCAGCTCCTGGGACACCCGACAGATGTTTTTC,CAFNPITRGSSSWDTRQMFF
TRDV2,TRDJ1,TRDD3,few,TGTGCCTGTGACACACTGGGGGATACGGGTAAACTCATCTTT,CACDTLGDTGKLIF
TRDV2,TRDJ3,.,few,TGTGCCTGTGACACCGGGGGGACAAGGGGCTCCTGGGACACCCGACAGATGTTTTTC,CACDTGGTRGSWDTRQMFF
TRDV2,TRDJ2,TRDD3,.,TGTGCCTGTGACACCCCGTCTACTGGGGGATACGCGAGGACAGCACAACTCTTCTTT,CACDTPSTGGYARTAQLFF
TRDV2,TRDJ3,TRDD3,medium-sized,TGTGCCTGTGACACCGTCACTGGGGGAAGCTCCTGGGACACCCGACAGATGTTTTTC,CACDTVTGGSSWDTRQMFF
TRDV2,TRDJ3,TRDD3,.,TGTGCCTGTGATACTATCCACTGGGGGATAAGCTCCTGGGACACCCGACAGATGTTTTTC,CACDTIHWGISSWDTRQMFF
TRDV2,TRDJ2,TRDD3,.,TGTGCCTGTGACACCGTCGGGGGATACGCTTTGACAGCACAACTCTTCTTT,CACDTVGGYALTAQLFF
TRDV2,TRDJ2,TRDD3,medium-sized,TGTGCCTGTGACCCCTGGGGGATGGAGACAGCACAACTCTTCTTT,CACDPWGMETAQLFF
TRDV2,TRDJ1,.,few,TGTGCCTGTGACCACAAGATAATCTACACCGATAAACTCATCTTT,CACDHKIIYTDKLIF
TRDV1,TRDJ1,TRDD3,few,TGTGCTCTTGGGGAAGGGGAGGGGTCCTACCCCCTAGGTACTGGGGGATACCTTCGCGATAAACTCATCTTT,CALGEGEGSYPLGTGGYLRDKLIF
TRDV2,TRDJ3,TRDD3,few,TGTGCCTGTGACACCGTGGGATACACCTGGGACACCCGACAGATGTTTTTC,CACDTVGYTWDTRQMFF